This TCR beta chain derives from a study of blood T cell repertoires in COVID-19. Study information: Acute and convalescent COVID-19 samples came from the United States, Italy and Spain.

In the original processing: Reference gene primers were amplified, and this amplification served to estimate nucleated cell counts. Method: immunoSEQ multiplex PCR; TCRdb's copy keeps in-frame clones and lacks some. V, J and clone size reflect that table, while D and trimming were determined from the DNA. The sample shows some 53,000 clones, around 91% of them seen only once. This CDR3 has 15 residues. In germline, CDR1 is MNHEY, CDR2 SMNVEV (reference sequence). Between the trimmed V and J ends, which lost 0 bases and 0 bases, there was a span of 9 bases. The sample holds one count of this clone. The TCR comes from a human donor in a cohort sampled during active COVID-19. Source material: peripheral blood. This chain links TRBV27 with TRBJ2-7; D is perhaps TRBD2 (6 bases). The CDR3 protein is CASSLSGRGSYEQYF. The CDR3 DNA reads TGTGCCAGCAGTTTATCCGGGAGAGGCTCCTACGAGCAGTACTTC.